The 22 T cell receptor beta chains below come from one sample, sequenced in a study of OX40 agonist ivuxolimab in advanced cancers. Repertoires were generated with immunoSEQ multiplex PCR, while TCRdb's copy carries only in-frame clones and drops some. The table has about 58,000 clones, approximately 88% seen once. Material: CD4+ or CD8+ T cells sorted from blood, obtained in a trial of the OX40 agonist ivuxolimab. These receptors were collected from an adult with an advanced solid tumor such as melanoma, head and neck, liver or kidney cancer.

The chain employs TRBV6-4 and TRBJ2-2, with D possibly TRBD2 on 5 matching bases. V was shortened by 6 bases and J by 4 bases, with 12 bases between the two germline ends. Per the germline V gene, CDR1 is MRHNA and CDR2 is SNTAGT. The CDR3 sequence is 14 residues long. This chain's CDR3 is CASSTQSGTGELFF. The CDR3 nucleotides are TGTGCCAGCAGCACGCAAAGCGGCACCGGGGAGCTGTTTTTT.

This rearrangement joins TRBV7-9 to TRBJ2-1; tentatively, D is TRBD1 (6 bases). Trimming removed 5 bases from V and 9 bases from J, with 20 bases in between. The CDR3 sequence is 15 residues long. CDR1 SEHNR and CDR2 FQNEAQ come from the germline V gene (reference sequence). This CDR3 reads CASSVQGESGSEQFF. CDR3 in DNA: TGTGCCAGCAGCGTACAGGGTGAGTCGGGTAGTGAGCAGTTCTTC.

This chain links TRBV28 with TRBJ2-7; TRBD2 might be the D (7 bases). Trimming took off 6 bases at V and 5 bases at J, with 20 bases between the two ends. Germline assignment: CDR1 MDHEN and CDR2 SYDVKM. There are 15 residues in the CDR3. The CDR3 loop reads CASRPVGGELNEQYF. The DNA for the CDR3 is TGTGCCAGCAGGCCCGTAGGGGGGGAGTTAAACGAGCAGTACTTC.

The chain carries TRBV28 and TRBJ2-1; 9 bases agree with TRBD2. The CDR3 length is 15 residues. V trimming: 7 bases; J trimming: 4 bases; junction bases outside the gene matches: 8. Germline V CDR1 and CDR2: MDHEN, SYDVKM. The CDR3 loop reads CASMPPSGIYNEQFF. The CDR3 DNA sequence: TGTGCCAGCATGCCGCCTAGCGGGATTTACAATGAGCAGTTCTTC.

The chain links TRBV5-1 to TRBJ2-3, with D possibly being TRBD2 (6 bases). Trimming removed 1 base at V and 5 bases at J, with 17 bases between. Germline V CDR1 and CDR2: SGHRS, YFSETQ. The CDR3 is 16 residues long. The CDR3 sequence: CASSLIAGFGQDTQYF. The CDR3, as DNA: TGCGCCAGCAGCTTGATCGCGGGATTCGGACAAGATACGCAGTATTTT.

The chain couples TRBV7-2 to TRBJ2-7; D might be TRBD2 (5 bases). Germline assignment: CDR1 SGHTA and CDR2 FQGNSA. This CDR3 has 13 amino acids. V lost 0 bases, J lost 3 bases, and 6 bases lay in between. The CDR3 DNA sequence: TGTGCCAGCAGCTTAGCACGGGGCTACGAGCAGTACTTC. This sequence encodes CASSLARGYEQYF.

For the CDR3, the DNA is TGCGCCAGCAGCCAAAGTCCAACAGGGGGGGATACGCAGTATTTT. Amino acids: CASSQSPTGGDTQYF. The V gene is TRBV4-3, the J gene TRBJ2-3; 8 nucleotides agree with TRBD1. Germline V lookup: CDR1 LGHNA, CDR2 YSLEER. The CDR3 is 15 amino acids. V lost 2 bases to trimming and J lost 6 bases; unmatched junction nucleotides: 7.

The genes are TRBV27 and TRBJ2-1; TRBD1 aligns across 8 bases. Looked up from germline, CDR1 is MNHEY and CDR2 is SMNVEV (reference sequence). Trimming at V came to 4 bases and at J to 10 bases, leaving 6 bases not matched to a gene. The CDR3 is 13 residues long. The CDR3 DNA follows: TGTGCCAGCAGTTCCAACCGGGACAGGGAGCAGTTCTTC. Translated: CASSSNRDREQFF.

The chain uses TRBV5-1 and TRBJ2-5; 12 nucleotides align to TRBD2. V shed 0 bases, J shed 5 bases, and the junction held 8 bases outside the gene matches. CDR3 length equals 17 residues. CDR1 is SGHRS, CDR2 YFSETQ, per germline. The CDR3 protein is CASSLGSSGRAAETQYF. In DNA form, the CDR3 reads TGCGCCAGCAGCTTGGGCTCTAGCGGGAGGGCGGCGGAGACCCAGTACTTC.

The V call is TRBV27, the J call TRBJ2-7; the match to TRBD2 covers 9 bases. This CDR3 comprises 14 residues. Germline-derived CDR1 and CDR2 are MNHEY and SMNVEV (reference sequence). Trimming took 6 bases from V and 3 from J; bases not matched to a gene: 6. The CDR3 protein is CASRLTSGGYEQYF. The CDR3 nucleotides are TGTGCCAGCAGATTGACTAGCGGCGGCTACGAGCAGTACTTC.

The CDR3 region has the DNA TGTGCCAGTAGTAGGGAGTCAATGTACGAGCAGTACTTC. This sequence encodes CASSRESMYEQYF. V gene TRBV19 combines with J gene TRBJ2-7; D may be TRBD2 (5 bases). CDR1 LNHDA and CDR2 SQIVND come from the germline V gene (reference sequence). V gave up 4 bases and J gave up 4 bases, with 11 bases separating them. This CDR3 region has 13 residues.

The chain has TRBV5-6 and TRBJ2-2, with TRBD1 as a possible D gene (6 bases). The germline gives CDR1 SGHDT, CDR2 YYEEEE. The CDR3 has 17 amino acids. The V gene lost 3 bases and the J gene lost 1 base, with 16 bases spanning the gap. This CDR3 reads CASSYYREAVNTGELFF. In DNA form, the CDR3 reads TGTGCCAGCAGCTACTACAGGGAAGCGGTGAACACCGGGGAGCTGTTTTTT.

CDR3 sequence reads: CASSSPREPQHF. The CDR3 coding sequence is TGTGCCAGCAGTTCACCAAGGGAGCCCCAGCATTTT. The V gene is TRBV6-5, the J gene TRBJ1-5; D remains unclear. CDR3 length equals 12 residues. The ends were cut back, 4 bases at V and 8 bases at J, with 9 bases in the middle. The germline V gene encodes CDR1 MNHEY and CDR2 SVGAGI.

The rearrangement links TRBV5-1 to TRBJ1-2; 9 positions agree with TRBD1. Trimming cost V 3 bases and J 0 bases; bases outside gene matches: 3. This CDR3 is 15 amino acids long. Germline V CDR1 and CDR2: SGHRS, YFSETQ. The CDR3 sequence: CASSSGQGPNYGYTF. The CDR3 nucleotides are TGCGCCAGCAGCTCGGGACAGGGTCCTAACTATGGCTACACCTTC.

The sample holds a few counts of this clone. This chain connects TRBV10-1 to TRBJ2-5, with 9 bases identical to TRBD1. Germline V lookup: CDR1 WNHNN, CDR2 SYGVQD (reference sequence). The CDR3 contains 13 residues. With 6 bases clipped from V and 5 bases from J, the junction kept 4 bases outside the gene matches. CDR3 in DNA: TGCGCCAGCAGCCGGGACAGGGTGGAGACCCAGTACTTC. It codes for CASSRDRVETQYF.

This chain uses TRBV19 with TRBJ1-2; 8 bases align to TRBD1. The V gene's germline CDR1 is LNHDA and CDR2 SQIVND (reference sequence). Trimming took 8 bases from V and 8 from J; bases not matched to a gene: 10. The CDR3 has 13 residues. Here the CDR3 DNA reads TGTGCCAGTGCTTCCTTGGACAGGGACGGCTACACCTTC. Translation: CASASLDRDGYTF.

CDR3 nucleotide sequence: TGTGCCAGCAGTTCCCAGGACAGGACCTACAATGAGCAGTTCTTC. Translation: CASSSQDRTYNEQFF. V and J are TRBV5-5 and TRBJ2-1; 7 bases agree with TRBD1. Per the germline V gene, CDR1 is SGHKS and CDR2 is YYEKEE (reference sequence). There are 15 residues in the CDR3. V shed 5 bases and J 2 bases; nucleotides not matched to a gene: 7.

The gene calls are TRBV7-9 and TRBJ1-2; D is unclear. The germline CDR1 and CDR2 sequences are SEHNR and FQNEAQ (reference sequence). CDR3 length equals 15 residues. The germline V and J ends were trimmed by 1 base and 4 bases, with 13 bases remaining between them. CDR3 protein: CASSLVSSLGYGYTF. The CDR3 DNA reads as TGTGCCAGCAGCTTAGTCTCAAGTCTTGGCTATGGCTACACCTTC.

This clone was picked up a small number of times. This chain joins TRBV7-9 and TRBJ2-2; maybe TRBD2 (6 bases). This CDR3 is 17 amino acids long. CDR1 and CDR2 from the germline V gene are SEHNR and FQNEAQ (reference sequence). Trimming removed 3 bases at V and 5 bases at J, with 19 bases between. CDR3 region: CASSFRYPTRGTGELFF. For the CDR3, the DNA is TGTGCCAGCAGCTTCCGCTATCCTACCCGGGGGACCGGGGAGCTGTTTTTT. Full variable domain (rest looked up from reference TRBV7-9 and TRBJ2-2): DTGVSQNPRHKITKRGQNVTFRCDPISEHNRLYWYRQTLGQGPEFLTYFQNEAQLEKSRLLSDRFSAERPKGSFSTLEIQRTEQGDSAMYLCASSFRYPTRGTGELFFGEGSRLTVL.

This clone was seen a single time. The chain couples TRBV9 to TRBJ2-7; a possible D gene is TRBD1 (5 bases). Germline CDR1 SGDLS, CDR2 YYNGEE. The CDR3 length is 15 residues. V dropped 0 bases and J dropped 2 bases, with 12 bases sitting between them. CDR3: CASSVAAGKAYEQYF. CDR3 in DNA: TGTGCCAGCAGCGTAGCCGCAGGGAAAGCCTACGAGCAGTACTTC.

This chain links TRBV5-1 with TRBJ2-5; 7 nucleotides line up with TRBD1. The CDR3 consists of 13 residues. Germline CDR1 is SGHRS and CDR2 is YFSETQ. V shed 7 bases and J 3 bases; nucleotides not matched to a gene: 6. CDR3 region: CASRGQEKETQYF. CDR3 DNA sequence: TGCGCCAGCCGCGGACAGGAGAAAGAGACCCAGTACTTC.

CDR3 sequence reads: CASSIQVSSYNEQFF. The DNA for the CDR3 is TGTGCCAGTAGTATACAGGTTAGCTCCTACAATGAGCAGTTCTTC. This sequence joins TRBV19 and TRBJ2-1; D unclear. CDR1 and CDR2 (germline): LNHDA, SQIVND (reference sequence). The V and J ends lost 2 bases and 0 bases respectively, with 8 bases between them. The CDR3 contains 15 residues.